These T cell receptor beta chains were read from a single sample in a study of PD-L1 blockade in urothelial cancer. Profiled with immunoSEQ multiplex PCR; TCRdb holds only in-frame clones, not every one. The repertoire includes tens of thousands of clones, roughly 80% of them detected once, and around 3.4% sits in the top ten. The sample here was PBMCs, taken around atezolizumab (anti-PD-L1) treatment. Receptors were obtained from a man between 65 and 85 years old with urothelial cancer. The CDR3 runs from the conserved cysteine through the conserved F or W. Each record gives: clone size, J gene, V gene, D gene, CDR3 protein, CDR3 DNA. D genes are given only for firm matches. Rows give clone size only sometimes, using once, few, many, or a class for an expanded clone.

clone size: medium-sized; J gene: TRBJ1-2; V gene: TRBV7-9; D gene: TRBD1; CDR3 protein: CASSLEGQGLSDYGYTF; CDR3 DNA: TGTGCCAGCAGCTTAGAGGGACAGGGGTTAAGTGACTATGGCTACACCTTC
clone size: medium-sized; J gene: TRBJ2-7; V gene: TRBV7-6; D gene: TRBD2; CDR3 protein: CASSLVPSSGGAAEQYF; CDR3 DNA: TGTGCCAGCAGCTTAGTTCCCTCTAGCGGGGGGGCCGCCGAGCAGTACTTC
clone size: -; J gene: TRBJ1-1; V gene: TRBV7-3; D gene: TRBD1; CDR3 protein: CASSLKGQGNTEAFF; CDR3 DNA: TGTGCCAGCAGCTTAAAGGGACAGGGGAACACTGAAGCTTTCTTT
clone size: -; J gene: TRBJ1-1; V gene: TRBV14; D gene: TRBD1; CDR3 protein: CASSETGGPLYTFF; CDR3 DNA: TGTGCCAGCAGCGAGACAGGGGGCCCCTTGTATACTTTCTTT
clone size: -; J gene: TRBJ2-2; V gene: TRBV4-2; D gene: -; CDR3 protein: CASNRGGTGELFF; CDR3 DNA: TGTGCCAGCAACAGGGGGGGGACCGGGGAGCTGTTTTTT
clone size: -; J gene: TRBJ2-2; V gene: TRBV11-3; D gene: -; CDR3 protein: CASSLGGTANTGELFF; CDR3 DNA: TGTGCCAGCAGCTTGGGCGGGACAGCGAACACCGGGGAGCTGTTTTTT
clone size: -; J gene: TRBJ2-7; V gene: TRBV2; D gene: -; CDR3 protein: CATRRGYEQYF; CDR3 DNA: TGTGCCACCCGCCGGGGGTACGAGCAGTACTTC
clone size: -; J gene: TRBJ2-7; V gene: TRBV6-5; D gene: TRBD2; CDR3 protein: CASSYSTSGAYEQYF; CDR3 DNA: TGTGCCAGCAGTTACTCGACTAGCGGTGCCTACGAGCAGTACTTC
clone size: once; J gene: TRBJ1-5; V gene: TRBV30; D gene: TRBD1; CDR3 protein: CAWSTATGGQQPQHF; CDR3 DNA: TGTGCCTGGAGCACCGCGACAGGGGGGCAGCAGCCCCAGCATTTT
clone size: -; J gene: TRBJ1-2; V gene: TRBV27; D gene: -; CDR3 protein: CASSTGNYGYTF; CDR3 DNA: TGTGCCAGCAGTACAGGGAACTATGGCTACACCTTC
clone size: -; J gene: TRBJ2-5; V gene: TRBV19; D gene: TRBD2; CDR3 protein: CASSGLGETQYF; CDR3 DNA: TGTGCCAGTAGTGGACTAGGAGAGACCCAGTACTTC
clone size: -; J gene: TRBJ1-2; V gene: TRBV15; D gene: TRBD1; CDR3 protein: CATSRGDRVYGYTF; CDR3 DNA: TGTGCCACCAGCAGGGGGGACAGGGTCTATGGCTACACCTTC
clone size: -; J gene: TRBJ2-2; V gene: TRBV10-3; D gene: TRBD1; CDR3 protein: CAISPGQGYTGELFF; CDR3 DNA: TGTGCCATCAGCCCGGGACAGGGATACACCGGGGAGCTGTTTTTT
clone size: -; J gene: TRBJ2-7; V gene: TRBV18; D gene: -; CDR3 protein: CASSRNREPLHEQYF; CDR3 DNA: TGTGCCAGCTCAAGAAACAGGGAACCCCTCCACGAGCAGTACTTC
clone size: once; J gene: TRBJ2-3; V gene: TRBV5-8; D gene: TRBD1; CDR3 protein: CASSLRGQGTDTQYF; CDR3 DNA: TGTGCCAGCAGCCTCAGGGGGCAAGGCACAGATACGCAGTATTTT
clone size: -; J gene: TRBJ1-3; V gene: TRBV5-6; D gene: -; CDR3 protein: CASSPGTPGNTIYF; CDR3 DNA: TGTGCCAGCAGCCCCGGGACTCCTGGAAACACCATATATTTT
clone size: -; J gene: TRBJ2-7; V gene: TRBV19; D gene: TRBD2; CDR3 protein: CASSPSTSGVGQYF; CDR3 DNA: TGTGCCAGTAGTCCCTCGACTAGCGGTGTAGGGCAGTACTTC
clone size: once; J gene: TRBJ2-5; V gene: TRBV5-4; D gene: TRBD1; CDR3 protein: CASSSGQAQETQYF; CDR3 DNA: TGTGCCAGCAGCTCCGGACAGGCCCAAGAGACCCAGTACTTC
clone size: -; J gene: TRBJ1-2; V gene: TRBV13; D gene: TRBD1; CDR3 protein: CASSSGQGARDGYTF; CDR3 DNA: TGTGCCAGCAGCTCGGGACAGGGGGCCCGGGATGGCTACACCTTC
clone size: -; J gene: TRBJ1-1; V gene: TRBV7-9; D gene: -; CDR3 protein: CASSTISGGTENPEAFF; CDR3 DNA: TGTGCCAGCAGCACTATCTCTGGCGGGACCGAGAATCCTGAAGCTTTCTTT
clone size: -; J gene: TRBJ1-2; V gene: TRBV7-2; D gene: TRBD1; CDR3 protein: CASSLGTGGLGYTF; CDR3 DNA: TGTGCCAGCAGCCTCGGGACAGGGGGCCTTGGCTACACCTTC
clone size: few; J gene: TRBJ2-1; V gene: TRBV7-7; D gene: TRBD2; CDR3 protein: CASSGGLAAYDEQFF; CDR3 DNA: TGTGCCAGCAGCGGGGGACTAGCGGCCTACGATGAGCAGTTCTTC
clone size: -; J gene: TRBJ2-3; V gene: TRBV7-9; D gene: -; CDR3 protein: CASSLRDTQYF; CDR3 DNA: TGTGCCAGCAGCTTACGTGATACGCAGTATTTT
clone size: -; J gene: TRBJ2-7; V gene: TRBV28; D gene: TRBD2; CDR3 protein: CASSTAGGSNEQYF; CDR3 DNA: TGTGCCAGCAGTACAGCGGGAGGGAGCAACGAGCAGTACTTC
clone size: -; J gene: TRBJ1-5; V gene: TRBV19; D gene: -; CDR3 protein: CASSIEARGRSQPQHF; CDR3 DNA: TGTGCCAGTAGTATAGAAGCCCGGGGGAGATCCCAGCCCCAGCATTTT
clone size: -; J gene: TRBJ2-1; V gene: TRBV30; D gene: -; CDR3 protein: CAWDRNYNEQFF; CDR3 DNA: TGTGCCTGGGACAGGAACTACAATGAGCAGTTCTTC
clone size: -; J gene: TRBJ2-2; V gene: TRBV19; D gene: -; CDR3 protein: CASFPGGVNTGELFF; CDR3 DNA: TGTGCCAGTTTCCCCGGCGGGGTAAACACCGGGGAGCTGTTTTTT
clone size: -; J gene: TRBJ2-2; V gene: TRBV5-4; D gene: TRBD2; CDR3 protein: CASSLLAGGNTGELFF; CDR3 DNA: TGTGCCAGCAGCTTGCTAGCGGGAGGGAACACCGGGGAGCTGTTTTTT
clone size: once; J gene: TRBJ1-1; V gene: TRBV11-1; D gene: -; CDR3 protein: CASSSSVSGGAFF; CDR3 DNA: TGTGCCAGCAGCTCGTCGGTTTCCGGGGGAGCTTTCTTT
clone size: -; J gene: TRBJ2-5; V gene: TRBV2; D gene: -; CDR3 protein: CASSERDTQETQYF; CDR3 DNA: TGTGCCAGCAGTGAACGGGACACCCAAGAGACCCAGTACTTC
clone size: -; J gene: TRBJ2-3; V gene: TRBV7-2; D gene: TRBD2; CDR3 protein: CASSLRTLAGGTDTQYF; CDR3 DNA: TGTGCCAGCAGCTTAAGGACCCTAGCGGGAGGAACAGATACGCAGTATTTT
clone size: -; J gene: TRBJ2-3; V gene: TRBV19; D gene: TRBD2; CDR3 protein: CASSISGEAFTDTQYF; CDR3 DNA: TGTGCCAGTAGTATAAGCGGGGAAGCCTTCACAGATACGCAGTATTTT
clone size: -; J gene: TRBJ2-1; V gene: TRBV19; D gene: TRBD2; CDR3 protein: CASSEVAGVVNEQFF; CDR3 DNA: TGTGCCAGTAGTGAGGTAGCGGGAGTCGTCAATGAGCAGTTCTTC
clone size: -; J gene: TRBJ2-1; V gene: TRBV29-1; D gene: -; CDR3 protein: CSVGAYRSSYNEQFF; CDR3 DNA: TGCAGCGTTGGGGCCTATCGAAGCTCCTACAATGAGCAGTTCTTC
clone size: -; J gene: TRBJ2-6; V gene: TRBV6-5; D gene: TRBD1; CDR3 protein: CASSTGAVGANVLTF; CDR3 DNA: TGTGCCAGCAGTACAGGGGCGGTTGGGGCCAACGTCCTGACTTTC
clone size: -; J gene: TRBJ1-1; V gene: TRBV7-3; D gene: TRBD1; CDR3 protein: CASSLDRGSTEAFF; CDR3 DNA: TGTGCCAGCAGCTTGGACAGGGGTAGCACTGAAGCTTTCTTT
clone size: -; J gene: TRBJ1-5; V gene: TRBV2; D gene: -; CDR3 protein: CASSESRTLSNQPQHF; CDR3 DNA: TGTGCCAGCAGTGAGTCCAGGACTCTTAGCAATCAGCCCCAGCATTTT
clone size: -; J gene: TRBJ2-2; V gene: TRBV7-2; D gene: -; CDR3 protein: CASSSQQGRGGELFF; CDR3 DNA: TGTGCCAGCAGCTCCCAACAGGGACGGGGCGGGGAGCTGTTTTTT
clone size: -; J gene: TRBJ1-6; V gene: TRBV7-2; D gene: TRBD1; CDR3 protein: CASSQGQGGSPLHF; CDR3 DNA: TGTGCCAGCAGCCAGGGACAGGGAGGATCACCCCTCCACTTT
clone size: -; J gene: TRBJ2-1; V gene: TRBV4-3; D gene: TRBD1; CDR3 protein: CASSQTTWTGRIYNEQFF; CDR3 DNA: TGCGCCAGCAGCCAAACGACCTGGACAGGGAGAATCTACAATGAGCAGTTCTTC
clone size: -; J gene: TRBJ2-7; V gene: TRBV2; D gene: -; CDR3 protein: CASSRSGREQYF; CDR3 DNA: TGTGCCAGCAGTCGGAGCGGAAGGGAGCAGTACTTC